The 28 T cell receptor beta chains below all came from one sample that was sequenced in a study of CD8+ T cells in alopecia areata. cDNA prepared by RNA extraction and subsequent reverse transcription served as the template for sequencing. Clones were read by immunoSEQ multiplex PCR, and TCRdb kept only the in-frame ones, dropping some. This table holds roughly 60,000 clones, 40% to 55% found once. This sample's treatment: oral pan-JAK inhibitor, 5-10 mg twice daily. The input for sequencing was CD8+ T cells sorted from blood, taken around week 37, from a patient treated with tofacitinib. The source of these receptors is a human donor with alopecia areata.

This clone was seen a handful of times. V usage is TRBV27 and J usage is TRBJ2-3; the D is unclear. With 2 bases removed from V and 3 bases from J, the gap between germline ends came to 6 bases. This CDR3 region has 13 residues. Germline CDR1 MNHEY, CDR2 SMNVEV (reference sequence). CDR3 in amino acids: CASSLLLTDTQYF. For the CDR3, the DNA is TGTGCCAGCAGTTTACTCCTTACAGATACGCAGTATTTT.

This chain uses TRBV27 with TRBJ2-7, with TRBD2 identical over 12 bases. Germline CDR1 reads MNHEY; CDR2 reads SMNVEV (reference sequence). Trimming cost V 4 bases and J 6 bases; bases outside gene matches: 1. The CDR3 contains 13 residues. The chain's CDR3 is CASSSGLAGEQYF. Written as DNA, the CDR3 is TGTGCCAGCAGTTCGGGACTAGCGGGCGAGCAGTACTTC.

Only a few counts were recorded for this clone. In nucleotides, the CDR3 is TGCGCCAGCAGCCTCGGGGCCAATCAGCCCCAGCATTTT. It translates to CASSLGANQPQHF. This rearrangement joins TRBV4-1 to TRBJ1-5, with D maybe TRBD1 (5 bases). Trimming stripped 4 bases from V and 3 bases from J, with 7 bases between. The length of the CDR3 is 13 residues. Germline V gives CDR1 MGHRA, CDR2 YSYEKL.

CDR3 bases: TGTGCCACCAGCAGAGACAGGGGGTACGAGCAGTACTTC. This translates into CATSRDRGYEQYF. The chain recombines TRBV15 with TRBJ2-7, with 7 bases aligning to TRBD1. CDR1 is LNHNV and CDR2 is YYDKDF in the germline V gene (reference sequence). J was trimmed by 4 bases and V by 0 bases; bases with no gene match: 0. This CDR3 region has 13 residues.

The CDR3 coding sequence is TGTGCCAGCAGCTTCCCGCCATATCAGCTAGCGGGAGGGCCGGGTACGCAGTATTTT. It specifies CASSFPPYQLAGGPGTQYF. V gene TRBV5-6 combines with J gene TRBJ2-3; TRBD2 matches at 12 bases. CDR3 length: 19 amino acids. V was pared by 2 bases and J by 8 bases, with 18 bases of the junction left unmatched. Germline CDR1 and CDR2: SGHDT and YYEEEE. The full variable domain, its missing parts supplied by reference TRBV5-6 and TRBJ2-3, is DAGVTQSPTHLIKTRGQQVTLRCSPKSGHDTVSWYQQALGQGPQFIFQYYEEEERQRGNFPDRFSGHQFPNYSSELNVNALLLGDSALYLCASSFPPYQLAGGPGTQYFGPGTRLTVL.

This clone was recorded at least ten times. The J gene is TRBJ2-7, the V gene TRBV5-1; D is unclear. This CDR3 contains 12 residues. V was cut by 5 bases and J by 4 bases, with 10 bases left in between. The germline V gene has CDR1 SGHRS and CDR2 YFSETQ. The CDR3 spells CASSGGAYEQYF. CDR3 bases: TGCGCCAGCAGTGGCGGAGCGTACGAGCAGTACTTC.

CDR3 DNA sequence: TGTGCCTGGAGCGAGGACACTAGCGTTGAGCAGTTCTTC. This translates into CAWSEDTSVEQFF. This chain joins TRBV30 and TRBJ2-1; TRBD2 agrees at 7 bases. The CDR3 extends over 13 amino acids. The germline V gene has CDR1 GTSNPN and CDR2 SVGIG (reference sequence). J gave up 9 bases and V 3 bases, and 8 bases lay outside the gene matches.

The chain recombines TRBV15 with TRBJ2-2; tentatively, D is TRBD2 (5 bases). The V gene lost 0 bases and the J gene lost 5 bases, with 10 bases spanning the gap. There are 15 residues in the CDR3. Germline CDR1 is LNHNV and CDR2 is YYDKDF (reference sequence). The CDR3, as DNA: TGTGCCACCAGCAGAGATCGGGGTGGTACCGGGGAGCTGTTTTTT. As protein: CATSRDRGGTGELFF. Full variable domain (remainder filled in from reference TRBV15 and TRBJ2-2): DAMVIQNPRYQVTQFGKPVTLSCSQTLNHNVMYWYQQKSSQAPKLLFHYYDKDFNNEADTPDNFQSRRPNTSFCFLDIRSPGLGDTAMYLCATSRDRGGTGELFFGEGSRLTVL.

This clone turned up a few times. CDR3 sequence reads: CSVFLGGADYGYTF. CDR3 nucleotide sequence: TGCAGCGTATTCCTCGGGGGGGCTGACTATGGCTACACCTTC. This chain uses TRBV29-1 with TRBJ1-2; D possibly corresponds to TRBD1 (6 bases). Germline CDR1 and CDR2: SQVTM and ANQGSEA. CDR3 length equals 14 residues. V gave up 6 bases and J gave up 3 bases, with 17 bases separating them.

The rearrangement uses TRBV29-1 and TRBJ2-7, with D tentatively TRBD1 (5 bases). The CDR3 loop spans 13 amino acids. The V and J ends lost 7 bases and 2 bases respectively, with 15 bases between them. The germline V gene encodes CDR1 SQVTM and CDR2 ANQGSEA. The CDR3 protein is CSAREPSAYEQYF. The DNA of the CDR3 is TGCAGCGCCAGGGAACCATCCGCCTACGAGCAGTACTTC.

V and J are TRBV29-1 and TRBJ2-7, with D possibly TRBD2 on 6 matching bases. This CDR3 is built from 10 residues. The germline V and J ends were trimmed by 5 bases and 7 bases, with 9 bases remaining between them. In germline, CDR1 is SQVTM, CDR2 ANQGSEA. This CDR3 reads CSVQEGEQYF. The CDR3 region has the DNA TGCAGCGTTCAGGAGGGAGAGCAGTACTTC.

J is TRBJ1-4 and V is TRBV5-4, with 10 bases lining up with TRBD1. Germline V gene data show CDR1 as SGHNT and CDR2 as YYREEE (reference sequence). V trimming: 4 bases; J trimming: 1 base; junction bases outside the gene matches: 4. This CDR3 is 16 amino acids long. CDR3 sequence (DNA): TGTGCCAGCAGCGCCCGGGACAGGGGAACTAATGAAAAACTGTTTTTT. It translates to CASSARDRGTNEKLFF.

V is TRBV29-1 and J is TRBJ2-7, with D uncertain. Looked up from germline, CDR1 is SQVTM and CDR2 is ANQGSEA. Trimming cost V 4 bases and J 1 base, with 11 bases left between them. CDR3 length: 13 residues. The CDR3 reads CSVVQLSSYEQYF. The DNA for the CDR3 is TGCAGCGTTGTACAACTATCGTCCTACGAGCAGTACTTC.

The J gene is TRBJ2-6, the V gene TRBV30; D gene ambiguous. The germline V and J ends were trimmed by 1 base and 13 bases, with 17 bases remaining between them. The CDR3 consists of 14 residues. Germline V gene sequence: CDR1 GTSNPN, CDR2 SVGIG (reference sequence). CDR3 loop: CAWSEYRATLVLTF. The CDR3 DNA sequence: TGTGCCTGGAGTGAATACCGGGCCACTTTGGTCCTGACTTTC.

The genes are TRBV6-5 and TRBJ1-2, with D possibly matching TRBD1 (5 bases). There are 12 residues in the CDR3. Germline V gene sequence: CDR1 MNHEY, CDR2 SVGAGI. The germline V and J ends were trimmed by 7 bases and 10 bases, with 16 bases remaining between them. The CDR3 nucleotides read TGTGCCAGCAAAGGGACGGAGACAGACTACACCTTC. Amino acids: CASKGTETDYTF.

The CDR3 here is CASSLGGRASDEQYF. CDR3 nucleotides: TGTGCCAGCAGCTTGGGGGGCAGGGCCTCGGACGAGCAGTACTTC. The chain carries TRBV5-5 and TRBJ2-7; maybe TRBD1 (5 bases). The V end was cut by 0 bases, the J end by 5 bases, with 15 bases between. The length of the CDR3 is 15 residues. Germline loops: CDR1 SGHKS, CDR2 YYEKEE (reference sequence).

The rearrangement joins TRBV2 to TRBJ2-1; TRBD2 aligns across 9 bases. The CDR3 extends over 15 amino acids. Germline V gene sequence: CDR1 SNHLY, CDR2 FYNNEI. Losses at the gene ends were 4 bases for V and 4 bases for J; bases not matched to a gene: 5. The DNA of the CDR3 is TGTGCCAGCAGTGTCGCTAGCGGGATATACAATGAGCAGTTCTTC. It is translated as CASSVASGIYNEQFF.

The chain combines TRBV29-1 with TRBJ2-3, with 8 bases fitting TRBD2. The CDR3 runs to 14 residues. CDR1 SQVTM and CDR2 ANQGSEA come from the germline V gene. Trimming cost V 8 bases and J 4 bases; bases outside gene matches: 11. The CDR3 coding sequence is TGCAGCACGGGCAGCGGGAGTCCCGCAGATACGCAGTATTTT. Translated: CSTGSGSPADTQYF.

This clone occurred once. This sequence joins TRBV14 and TRBJ2-1, with TRBD2 as a possible D gene (6 bases). CDR1 and CDR2 from the germline V gene are SGHDN and FVKESK. The CDR3 spans 14 residues. Trimming left V 1 base short and J 7 bases short, with 11 bases between. The CDR3 DNA follows: TGTGCCAGCAGCCAAGGCCCGGGGGATAATGAGCAGTTCTTC. This codes for CASSQGPGDNEQFF.

V usage is TRBV6-5 and J usage is TRBJ1-1; D may be TRBD1 (6 bases). Trimming cost V 8 bases and J 4 bases, with 17 bases left between them. This CDR3 region has 14 residues. From germline, CDR1 is MNHEY and CDR2 SVGAGI. The CDR3 DNA reads TGTGCCAGCTGGCTAGGGGGACTCGGCACTGAAGCTTTCTTT. Translating gives CASWLGGLGTEAFF.

This clone has more than one count but fewer than ten. The CDR3 loop reads CSALLASSSYNEQFF. CDR3 sequence (DNA): TGCAGCGCGCTACTAGCGTCCAGCTCCTACAATGAGCAGTTCTTC. The chain uses TRBV29-1 and TRBJ2-1, with 7 nucleotides matching TRBD2. CDR1 is SQVTM and CDR2 is ANQGSEA in the germline V gene. The CDR3 extends over 15 amino acids. The trim removed 7 bases at V and 0 bases at J, leaving 9 bases unmatched.

The genes are TRBV7-2 and TRBJ2-7; the D is unclear. Germline lookup yields CDR1 SGHTA and CDR2 FQGNSA. The CDR3 has 13 amino acids. With 0 bases removed from V and 1 base from J, the gap between germline ends came to 4 bases. This CDR3 is CASSLARSYEQYF. CDR3 in DNA: TGTGCCAGCAGCTTAGCTAGGTCCTACGAGCAGTACTTC.

The rearrangement joins TRBV11-2 to TRBJ2-5; 9 bases line up with TRBD2. From germline, CDR1 is SGHAT and CDR2 FQNNGV. Trimming cost V 0 bases and J 5 bases; bases outside gene matches: 7. The CDR3 consists of 16 residues. CDR3 loop: CASSLEASGIGETQYF. CDR3 nucleotides: TGTGCCAGCAGCTTAGAGGCTAGCGGGATCGGGGAGACCCAGTACTTC.

This chain joins TRBV30 and TRBJ1-5; the D is unclear. Trimming cost V 2 bases and J 0 bases, with 5 bases left between them. CDR1 GTSNPN and CDR2 SVGIG come from the germline V gene (reference sequence). CDR3 length equals 13 residues. The chain's CDR3 is CAWSRDSNQPQHF. CDR3 nucleotides: TGTGCCTGGAGTCGGGATAGCAATCAGCCCCAGCATTTT.

This sequence joins TRBV7-8 and TRBJ2-4, with 10 bases that match TRBD2. The CDR3 has 19 residues. Germline V gene sequence: CDR1 SGHVS, CDR2 FQNEAQ. V lost 3 bases to trimming and J lost 0 bases; unmatched junction nucleotides: 11. The CDR3 sequence is CASSFITSGTREAKNIQYF. As DNA, the CDR3 is TGTGCCAGCAGCTTTATAACTAGCGGGACCAGAGAAGCCAAAAACATTCAGTACTTC.

The chain uses TRBV7-6 and TRBJ2-3; maybe TRBD2 (6 bases). CDR1 is SGHVS, CDR2 FNYEAQ, per germline. Trimming took 2 bases from V and 3 from J, leaving 15 bases between them. This CDR3 is built from 16 residues. DNA of the CDR3: TGTGCCAGCAGCTTAACGGGCCTAGCGTATACAGATACGCAGTATTTT. Its translation: CASSLTGLAYTDTQYF.

This CDR3 reads CAWNMGTGNTEAFF. The CDR3 DNA reads as TGTGCCTGGAATATGGGGACAGGGAACACTGAAGCTTTCTTT. This rearrangement joins TRBV30 to TRBJ1-1; TRBD1 aligns across 8 bases. V lost 4 bases and J lost 1; bases outside the gene matches: 5. Germline V gene lookup returns CDR1 GTSNPN and CDR2 SVGIG (reference sequence). The length of the CDR3 is 14 residues. Full variable domain (remainder filled in from reference TRBV30 and TRBJ1-1): SQTIHQWPATLVQPVGSPLSLECTVEGTSNPNLYWYRQAAGRGLQLLFYSVGIGQISSEVPQNLSASRPQDRQFILSSKKLLLSDSGFYLCAWNMGTGNTEAFFGQGTRLTVV.

The chain joins TRBV30 to TRBJ2-5; a weak D match, TRBD2 (5 bases). Germline V gene data show CDR1 as GTSNPN and CDR2 as SVGIG (reference sequence). Trimming stripped 0 bases from V and 1 base from J, with 12 bases between. CDR3 length: 15 amino acids. The CDR3 DNA follows: TGTGCCTGGAGTGTGACGGGAATGCCCCAAGAGACCCAGTACTTC. This codes for CAWSVTGMPQETQYF.